This is a list of T cell receptor beta chains from one sample in a study of T-cell memory formation after mild COVID-19. One entry per CDR3 protein, called by TCRdb with MiXCR from the 5' RACE reads. The repertoire holds around 140,000 distinct CDR3 sequences, with about 5.5% as singletons. Sequencing was performed on PBMCs or a T cell subset sorted from them (not recorded which). These receptors were taken from an adult woman who had mild COVID-19 (a few samples of this study predate the infection). Cell type and time point are not known. Each CDR3 is given without its conserved first and last residue.

>TRBJ2-5|TRBV5-1
ASSFQGSWQETQY
>TRBJ2-7|TRBV5-1
ASSLRTGTEEQY
>TRBJ2-5|TRBV4-3
ASSQGLGREKETQY
>TRBJ2-1|TRBV7-8
ASSLGGGLYEQF
>TRBJ1-5|TRBV5-1
ASRTGAGKPQH
>TRBJ2-7|TRBV5-1
ASSSTGTPNEQY
>TRBJ2-7|TRBV11-2
ASSIQGSSSYEQY
>TRBJ1-2|TRBV7-2
ASSLAGRNYGYT
>TRBJ2-1|TRBV5-1
ASSPTRASGRAYNEQF
>TRBJ1-2|TRBV7-8
ASSLGDWQGEGYT
>TRBJ2-1|TRBV15
ATSRGGLYNEQF
>TRBJ2-1|TRBV12-3/TRBV12-4
ASSLGVSYNEQF
>TRBJ2-7|TRBV5-1
ASTPGVGYEQY
>TRBJ1-3|TRBV6-5
ASVSASGNTIY
>TRBJ2-3|TRBV12-3/TRBV12-4
ASSPSPSTDTQY
>TRBJ2-5|TRBV24-1
ATSDSTEYQETQY
>TRBJ1-1|TRBV9
ASSVDPDRDTEAF
>TRBJ2-3|TRBV12-3/TRBV12-4
ASRVAGLNTDTQY
>TRBJ1-5|TRBV2
ASSAPTGGNQPQH
>TRBJ1-1|TRBV10-3
AVNRDAGPTEAF
>TRBJ1-2|TRBV29-1
SVARGSDGYT
>TRBJ1-1|TRBV27
ASKGGTVEAF
>TRBJ1-2|TRBV7-2
ASSAPPRAIYGYT
>TRBJ1-1|TRBV20-1
SARDFRGLGTEAF
>TRBJ2-2|TRBV5-4
ASSEDSSGTGELF
>TRBJ2-3|TRBV24-1
ATSDPDTRDPLYTQY
>TRBJ1-1|TRBV6-2/TRBV6-3
ASSYSASLEAF
>TRBJ2-7|TRBV5-1
ASSLGGNYEQY
>TRBJ1-6|TRBV10-3
AITGAGGGSPLH
>TRBJ1-2|TRBV5-5
ASSLGVGINGYT
>TRBJ1-1|TRBV9
ASSGDLGQGNTEAF